This T cell receptor beta chain was captured in a study of T cell changes during pregnancy in multiple sclerosis (dated by TCRdb to the late 2010s). With respect to the entire study: The study examined how the T cell repertoire changed over the course of pregnancy in women with multiple sclerosis.

After removal of 0 bases from V and 8 bases from J, the junction retains 4 bases not matched to a gene. The germline V gene yields LGHNA for CDR1 and YNFKEQ for CDR2. There are 14 amino acids in the CDR3, from cysteine to phenylalanine inclusive. The DNA shown is the 42-base CDR3, in frame from base 1. With respect to this clone: Its antigen remains undetermined. Qualities for individual bases were not recorded, and no much larger clone is one base off.

Libraries were constructed by the immunoSEQ multiplex PCR assay. The source is immuneACCESS, and TCRdb retained only in-frame sequences with V and J called. Part of the clones is not carried over; for the studies checked, unresolved V genes explain less than half of this, and the remainder is unexplained. Counted in this sample were under 35,000 clones; around 90% of them appeared once. The ten most abundant clones make up about 7.3% of the sample. Recombination joined TRBV4-2 with TRBJ2-1; the central 7 bases match TRBD2. The TCR sequence derives from a female donor with multiple sclerosis, enrolled in a pregnancy study. The sequencing here drew on CD8+ T cells from peripheral blood mononuclear cells, taken before pregnancy. The nucleotide sequence is given as TGTGCCAGCAGCCAAGAATGGGGAGGGGATGAGCAGTTCTTC. Translated, this is CASSQEWGGDEQFF.